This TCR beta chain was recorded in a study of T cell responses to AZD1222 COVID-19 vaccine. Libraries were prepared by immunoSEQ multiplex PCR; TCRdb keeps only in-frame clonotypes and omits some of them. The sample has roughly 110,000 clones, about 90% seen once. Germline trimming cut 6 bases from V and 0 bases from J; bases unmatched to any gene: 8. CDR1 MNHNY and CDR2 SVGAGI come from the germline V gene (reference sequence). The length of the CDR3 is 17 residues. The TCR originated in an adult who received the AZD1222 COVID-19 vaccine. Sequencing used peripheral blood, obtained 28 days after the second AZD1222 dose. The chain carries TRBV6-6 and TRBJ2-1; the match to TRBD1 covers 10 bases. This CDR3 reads CASSRPRTGGSYNEQFF. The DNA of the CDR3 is TGTGCCAGCAGCCGACCACGGACAGGGGGCTCCTACAATGAGCAGTTCTTC.